This T cell receptor beta chain was identified in a study of cytomegalovirus exposure and HLA in healthy donors. Study results and limitations: A later analysis reportedly found fewer N-insertions in an Asian-associated ancestry cluster than the roughly 670-donor mean. Looking again later, the authors saw that most CMV-associated TCR beta chains seemed HLA-restricted. Specificity of a few CMV-associated chains for CMV antigens was verified in vitro.

Remarks on this clone: The antigen is undetermined.

The ends lost 2 bases at V and 5 bases at J; junction bases unmatched: 5. Germline CDR1 reads SGHTA; CDR2 reads FQGNSA. This CDR3 has 15 residues. PCR involved 60 Vbeta and 13 Jbeta primers. Sequencing used immunoSEQ multiplex PCR; TCRdb keeps in-frame clones, though not all of them. The repertoire holds around 130,000 clones, with approximately 74% as singletons. Sequenced material: PBMCs. This chain joins TRBV7-2 and TRBJ2-5; 10 bases fit TRBD2. This TCR came from a man aged 40-49 years in good health and CMV-seropositive. CDR3 in amino acids: CASSLSAGGLETQYF. The CDR3 bases are TGTGCCAGCAGCTTATCAGCGGGGGGGCTGGAGACCCAGTACTTC.